This T cell receptor beta chain was sequenced during a study of spatial heterogeneity in lung cancer. This clonotype was observed at least ten times. What it binds is not known. Regarding the study as a whole: For expanded intratumoral alpha and beta TCRs, counts tracked tumor mutation counts.

TCRdb itself ran the 5' RACE reads through MiXCR, one entry per CDR3 protein. The repertoire holds about 11,000 distinct CDR3 sequences, with about 5.5% as singletons. As to time point: sample taken at primary tumor resection. This specimen consisted of lung tumor tissue, obtained at surgery. The receptor was derived from a male donor with early-stage non-small cell lung cancer.

The CDR3 nucleotides are TGTGCCAGCAGCCAAGCCAGGACAGATACGCAGTATTTT. It specifies CASSQARTDTQYF. V gene TRBV3-1 combines with J gene TRBJ2-3, with no clear D. There are 13 residues in the CDR3. The germline gives CDR1 LGHDT, CDR2 YNNKEL (reference sequence). Between the trimmed V and J ends, which lost 1 base and 3 bases, there was a span of 5 bases.